The present entry profiles one T cell receptor (beta chain) with its context. Antigen unknown. This entry belongs to a study of blood T cells in healthy people across ages. Study at large: About one barcoded beta molecule per two T cells came from capture by template switching. Overall study results and limits: The study found more naive CD4+ cells and higher diversity in long-lived than aged donors. Not knowing donor CMV status may have confounded expanded clonotype changes.

Through a sample-barcoded 5' primer and a J-beta primer mix, a second PCR was run for roughly 6 to 12 cycles. Using its own MiXCR run on the 5' RACE reads, TCRdb lists one record per CDR3 protein. This sample carries 790,000 or so distinct CDR3 sequences, just over 55% of them seen once, and the ten largest clones take 20% to 30%. The specimen was blood. This TCR was recovered from a middle-aged man in good health.

CDR3 DNA sequence: TGTGCCACCAGTGGGCCCCTTTCCTACAATGAGCAGTTCTTC. It specifies CATSGPLSYNEQFF. The chain is built from TRBV24-1 and TRBJ2-1; D gene unclear. The V end was cut by 5 bases, the J end by 1 base, with 8 bases between. The CDR3 extends over 14 amino acids. Germline V gene lookup returns CDR1 KGHDR and CDR2 SFDVKD.